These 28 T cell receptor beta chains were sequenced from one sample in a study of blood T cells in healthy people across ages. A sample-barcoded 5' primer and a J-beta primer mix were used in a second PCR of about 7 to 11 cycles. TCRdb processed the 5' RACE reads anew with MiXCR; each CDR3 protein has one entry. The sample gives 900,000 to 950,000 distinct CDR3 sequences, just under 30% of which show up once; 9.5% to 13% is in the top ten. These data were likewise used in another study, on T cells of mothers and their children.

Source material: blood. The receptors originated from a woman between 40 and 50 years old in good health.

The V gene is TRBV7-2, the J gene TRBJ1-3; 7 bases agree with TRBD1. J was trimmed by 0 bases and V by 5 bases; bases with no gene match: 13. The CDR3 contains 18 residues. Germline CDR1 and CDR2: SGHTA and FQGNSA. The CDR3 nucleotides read TGTGCCAGCAGCCAACAGGGGACTCGAGCCCTCTCTGGAAACACCATATATTTT. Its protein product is CASSQQGTRALSGNTIYF.

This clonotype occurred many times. CDR3 in amino acids: CSARVGLAGSLWEQYF. The CDR3, as DNA: TGCAGTGCTAGAGTCGGGCTAGCGGGGTCCCTGTGGGAGCAGTACTTC. The V call is TRBV20-1, the J call TRBJ2-7; 9 bases map to TRBD2. From germline, CDR1 is DFQATT and CDR2 SNEGSKA (reference sequence). With V trimmed by 1 base and J by 7 bases, 14 bases remained unmatched. This CDR3 has 16 amino acids.

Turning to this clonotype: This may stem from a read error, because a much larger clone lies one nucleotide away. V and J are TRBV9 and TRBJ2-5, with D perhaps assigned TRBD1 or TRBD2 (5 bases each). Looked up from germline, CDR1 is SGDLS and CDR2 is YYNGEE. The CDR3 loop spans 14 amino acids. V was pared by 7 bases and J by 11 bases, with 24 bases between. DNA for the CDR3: TGTGCCAGCGGCTTGGGACCTGGCCTACGAGGGCAGTACTTC. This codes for CASGLGPGLRGQYF.

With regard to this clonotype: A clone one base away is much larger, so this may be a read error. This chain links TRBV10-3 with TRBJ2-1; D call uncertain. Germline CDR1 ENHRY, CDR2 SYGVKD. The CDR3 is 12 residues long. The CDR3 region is CAVSESFNEQFF. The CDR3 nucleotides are TGTGCCGTCAGTGAGTCGTTCAATGAGCAGTTCTTC.

Here the CDR3 DNA reads TGTGCCAGCAGTTCAGATACAACTAATGAAAAACTGTTTTTT. This gives the protein CASSSDTTNEKLFF. The genes are TRBV12-3 or TRBV12-4 and TRBJ1-4; D remains unclear. The CDR3 totals 14 residues. V lost 4 bases to trimming and J lost 0 bases, with 6 bases between them.

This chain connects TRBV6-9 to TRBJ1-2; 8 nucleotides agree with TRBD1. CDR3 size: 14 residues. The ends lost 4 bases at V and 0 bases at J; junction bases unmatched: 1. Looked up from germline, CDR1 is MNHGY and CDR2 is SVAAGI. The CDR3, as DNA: TGTGCCAGCAGTTGGGGACAGGCTAACTATGGCTACACCTTC. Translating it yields CASSWGQANYGYTF.

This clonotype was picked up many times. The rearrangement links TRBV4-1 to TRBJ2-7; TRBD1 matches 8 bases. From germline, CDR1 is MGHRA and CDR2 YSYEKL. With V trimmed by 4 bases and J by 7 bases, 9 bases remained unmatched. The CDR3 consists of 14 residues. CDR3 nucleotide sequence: TGCGCCAGCAGCCGCCCGGGACAGGCATTGGAGCAGTACTTC. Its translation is CASSRPGQALEQYF.

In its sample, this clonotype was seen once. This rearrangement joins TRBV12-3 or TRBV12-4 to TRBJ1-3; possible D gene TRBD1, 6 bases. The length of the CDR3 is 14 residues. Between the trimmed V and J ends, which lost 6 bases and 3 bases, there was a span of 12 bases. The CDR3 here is CASRGEDSGNTIYF. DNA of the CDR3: TGTGCCAGCAGGGGGGAGGACAGTGGAAACACCATATATTTT.

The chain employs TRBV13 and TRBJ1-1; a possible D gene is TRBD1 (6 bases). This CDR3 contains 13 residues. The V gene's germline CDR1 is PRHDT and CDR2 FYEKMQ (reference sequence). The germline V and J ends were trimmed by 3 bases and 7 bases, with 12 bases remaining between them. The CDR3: CASSFTRGREAFF. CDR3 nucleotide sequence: TGTGCCAGCAGCTTTACCCGGGGGCGTGAAGCTTTCTTT. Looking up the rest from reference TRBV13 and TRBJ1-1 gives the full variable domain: AAGVIQSPRHLIKEKRETATLKCYPIPRHDTVYWYQQGPGQDPQFLISFYEKMQSDKGSIPDRFSAQQFSDYHSELNMSSLELGDSALYFCASSFTRGREAFFGQGTRLTVV.

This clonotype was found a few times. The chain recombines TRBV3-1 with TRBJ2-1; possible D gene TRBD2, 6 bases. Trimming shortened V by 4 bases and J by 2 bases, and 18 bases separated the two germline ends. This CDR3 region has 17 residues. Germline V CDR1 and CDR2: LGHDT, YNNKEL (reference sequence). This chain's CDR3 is CASSPSGGIPPYNEQFF. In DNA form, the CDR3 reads TGTGCCAGCAGCCCTAGTGGGGGGATCCCCCCCTACAATGAGCAGTTCTTC.

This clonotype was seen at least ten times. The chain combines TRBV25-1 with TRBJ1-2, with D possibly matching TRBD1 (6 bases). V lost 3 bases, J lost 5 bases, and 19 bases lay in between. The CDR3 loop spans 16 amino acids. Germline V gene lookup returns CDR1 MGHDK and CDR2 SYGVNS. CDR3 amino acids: CASSDSIGGIYYGYTF. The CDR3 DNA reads TGTGCCAGCAGTGACAGTATAGGGGGAATTTATTATGGCTACACCTTC.

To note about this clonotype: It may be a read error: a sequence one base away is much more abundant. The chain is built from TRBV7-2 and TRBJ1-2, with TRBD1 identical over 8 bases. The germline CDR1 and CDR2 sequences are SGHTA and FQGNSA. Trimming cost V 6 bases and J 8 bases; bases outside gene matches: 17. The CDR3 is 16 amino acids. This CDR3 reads CASRIDRGSSSGGYTF. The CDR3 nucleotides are TGTGCCAGCAGAATCGACAGGGGTTCTTCTTCTGGGGGCTACACCTTC.

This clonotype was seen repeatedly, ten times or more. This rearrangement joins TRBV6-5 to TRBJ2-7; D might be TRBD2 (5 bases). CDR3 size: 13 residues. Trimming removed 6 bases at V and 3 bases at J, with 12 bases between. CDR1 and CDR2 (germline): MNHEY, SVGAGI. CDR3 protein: CASSRTVNYEQYF. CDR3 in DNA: TGTGCCAGCAGCAGGACTGTGAACTACGAGCAGTACTTC.

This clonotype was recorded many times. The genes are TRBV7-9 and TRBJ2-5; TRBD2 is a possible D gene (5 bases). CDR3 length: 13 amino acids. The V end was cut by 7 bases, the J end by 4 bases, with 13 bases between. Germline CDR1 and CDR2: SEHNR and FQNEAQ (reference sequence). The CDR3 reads CASTLDEGETQYF. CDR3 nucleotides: TGTGCCAGCACCTTGGACGAGGGAGAGACCCAGTACTTC.

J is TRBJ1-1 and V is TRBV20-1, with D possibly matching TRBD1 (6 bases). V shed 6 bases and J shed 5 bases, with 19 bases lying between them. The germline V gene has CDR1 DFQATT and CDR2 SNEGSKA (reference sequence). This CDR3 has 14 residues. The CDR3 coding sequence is TGCAGTGCGGAGAGGGGGTGGGATCGGACTGAAGCTTTCTTT. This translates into CSAERGWDRTEAFF.

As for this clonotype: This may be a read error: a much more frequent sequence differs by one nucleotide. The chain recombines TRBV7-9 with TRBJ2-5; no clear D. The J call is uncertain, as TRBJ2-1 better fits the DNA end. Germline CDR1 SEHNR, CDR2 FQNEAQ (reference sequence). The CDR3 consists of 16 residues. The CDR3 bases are TGTGCCAGCAGCTTATCCCCTGACCGAATCCAAGAGACCCAGTTCTTC. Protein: CASSLSPDRIQETQFF.

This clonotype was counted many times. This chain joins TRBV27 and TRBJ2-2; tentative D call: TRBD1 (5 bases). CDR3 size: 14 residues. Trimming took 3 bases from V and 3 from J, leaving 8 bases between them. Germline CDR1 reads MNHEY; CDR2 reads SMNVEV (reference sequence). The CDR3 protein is CASSFDSYTGELFF. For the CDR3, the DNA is TGTGCCAGCAGTTTTGACAGCTACACCGGGGAGCTGTTTTTT.

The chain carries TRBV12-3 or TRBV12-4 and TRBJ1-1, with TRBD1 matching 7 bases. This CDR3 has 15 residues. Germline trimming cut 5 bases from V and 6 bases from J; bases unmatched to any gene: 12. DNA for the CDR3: TGTGCCAGCAGTAGGGGAGCGGGGGGACAGTCTGAAGCTTTCTTT. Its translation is CASSRGAGGQSEAFF.

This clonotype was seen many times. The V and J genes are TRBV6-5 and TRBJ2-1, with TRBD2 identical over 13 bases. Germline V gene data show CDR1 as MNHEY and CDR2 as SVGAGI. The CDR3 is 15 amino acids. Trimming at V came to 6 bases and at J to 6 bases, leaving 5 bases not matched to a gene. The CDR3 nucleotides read TGTGCCAGCAGGGGGAGGACTAGCGGGGGCAATGAGCAGTTCTTC. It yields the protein CASRGRTSGGNEQFF.

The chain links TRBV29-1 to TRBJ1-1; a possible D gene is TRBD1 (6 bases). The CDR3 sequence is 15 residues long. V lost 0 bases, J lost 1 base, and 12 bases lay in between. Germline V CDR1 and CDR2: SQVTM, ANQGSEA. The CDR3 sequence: CSVEEGTGRNTEAFF. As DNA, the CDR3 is TGCAGCGTTGAAGAGGGTACAGGGAGGAACACTGAAGCTTTCTTT. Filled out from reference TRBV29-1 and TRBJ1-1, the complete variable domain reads SAVISQKPSRDICQRGTSLTIQCQVDSQVTMMFWYRQQPGQSLTLIATANQGSEATYESGFVIDKFPISRPNLTFSTLTVSNMSPEDSSIYLCSVEEGTGRNTEAFFGQGTRLTVV.

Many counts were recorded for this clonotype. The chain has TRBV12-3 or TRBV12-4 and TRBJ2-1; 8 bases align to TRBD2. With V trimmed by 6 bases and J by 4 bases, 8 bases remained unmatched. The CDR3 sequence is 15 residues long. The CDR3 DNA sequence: TGTGCCAGCAGGACCCGGGGGGGCCCATACAATGAGCAGTTCTTC. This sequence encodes CASRTRGGPYNEQFF.

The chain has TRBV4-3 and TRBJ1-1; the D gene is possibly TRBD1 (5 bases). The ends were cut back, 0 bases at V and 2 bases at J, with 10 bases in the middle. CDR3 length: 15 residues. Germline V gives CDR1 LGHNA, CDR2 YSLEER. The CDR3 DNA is TGCGCCAGCAGCCAAGAACGGACAATCAACACTGAAGCTTTCTTT. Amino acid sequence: CASSQERTINTEAFF.

CDR3 sequence reads: CASSARQGISTIYF. The DNA for the CDR3 is TGTGCCAGCAGCGCCCGACAGGGGATTAGCACCATATATTTT. The chain has TRBV7-2 and TRBJ1-3; TRBD1 matches at 8 bases. V lost 5 bases and J lost 9; bases outside the gene matches: 9. The V gene's germline CDR1 is SGHTA and CDR2 FQGNSA. CDR3 size: 14 residues.

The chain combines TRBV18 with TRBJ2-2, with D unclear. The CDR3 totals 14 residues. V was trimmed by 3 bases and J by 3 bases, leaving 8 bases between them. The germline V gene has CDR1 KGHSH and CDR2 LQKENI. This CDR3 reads CASSPHIDTGELFF. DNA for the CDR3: TGTGCCAGCTCACCTCACATAGACACCGGGGAGCTGTTTTTT.

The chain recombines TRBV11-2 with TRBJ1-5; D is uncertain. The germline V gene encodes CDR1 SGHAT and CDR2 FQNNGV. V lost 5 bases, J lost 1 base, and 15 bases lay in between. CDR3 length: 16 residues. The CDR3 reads CASSPLRGTSNQPQHF. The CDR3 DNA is TGTGCCAGCAGCCCCCTCCGGGGTACGAGCAATCAGCCCCAGCATTTT. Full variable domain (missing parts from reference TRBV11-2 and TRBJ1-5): EAGVAQSPRYKIIEKRQSVAFWCNPISGHATLYWYQQILGQGPKLLIQFQNNGVVDDSQLPKDRFSAERLKGVDSTLKIQPAKLEDSAVYLCASSPLRGTSNQPQHFGDGTRLSIL.

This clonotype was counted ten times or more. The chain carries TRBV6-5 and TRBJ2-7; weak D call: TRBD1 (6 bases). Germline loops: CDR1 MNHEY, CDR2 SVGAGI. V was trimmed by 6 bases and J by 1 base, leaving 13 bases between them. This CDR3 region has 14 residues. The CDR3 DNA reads TGTGCCAGCAGCGGGCAGGGGCCTTCCTACGAGCAGTACTTC. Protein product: CASSGQGPSYEQYF.

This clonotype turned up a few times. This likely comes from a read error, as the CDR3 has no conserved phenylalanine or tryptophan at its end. The CDR3, as DNA: TGCGCCAGCAGCTTGGCAGGGTCGCGAGGGGCCAACGTCCTGACTTGC. Protein: CASSLAGSRGANVLTC. The chain joins TRBV5-1 to TRBJ2-6; TRBD1 might be the D (5 bases). V lost 0 bases and J 4 bases, leaving 11 bases between the germline ends. The CDR3 contains 16 residues. Germline lookup yields CDR1 SGHRS and CDR2 YFSETQ.

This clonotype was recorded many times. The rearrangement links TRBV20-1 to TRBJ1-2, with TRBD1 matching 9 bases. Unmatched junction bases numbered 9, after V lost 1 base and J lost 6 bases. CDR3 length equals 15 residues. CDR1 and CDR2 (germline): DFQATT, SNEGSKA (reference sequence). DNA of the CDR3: TGCAGTGCTAGAGTACCGGGACAGGGTCATAATGGCTACACCTTC. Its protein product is CSARVPGQGHNGYTF.